This T cell receptor beta chain originates from a study of blood T cells in healthy people across ages. Approximately 9.4 milliliters was the volume of peripheral blood drawn from each donor. Through a sample-barcoded 5' primer and a J-beta primer mix, a second PCR was run for roughly 6 to 11 cycles. Each cDNA molecule received a tag from a template-switch adaptor that had 12 random nucleotides. TCRdb re-derived calls from the 5' RACE reads in MiXCR, one entry per CDR3 protein. The data hold 700,000 to 800,000 distinct CDR3 sequences, with 43% observed a single time. This clonotype was obtained from a woman in her sixties in good health. Sequencing input: blood.

The CDR3 DNA is TGCGCCAGCAGCTTGTCCAGGGGGCACGCTAATGAAAAACTGTTTTTT. It codes for CASSLSRGHANEKLFF. V usage is TRBV5-1 and J usage is TRBJ1-4; TRBD1 aligns across 8 bases. This CDR3 has 16 residues. V shed 1 base, J shed 3 bases, and the junction held 5 bases outside the gene matches. Looked up from germline, CDR1 is SGHRS and CDR2 is YFSETQ.